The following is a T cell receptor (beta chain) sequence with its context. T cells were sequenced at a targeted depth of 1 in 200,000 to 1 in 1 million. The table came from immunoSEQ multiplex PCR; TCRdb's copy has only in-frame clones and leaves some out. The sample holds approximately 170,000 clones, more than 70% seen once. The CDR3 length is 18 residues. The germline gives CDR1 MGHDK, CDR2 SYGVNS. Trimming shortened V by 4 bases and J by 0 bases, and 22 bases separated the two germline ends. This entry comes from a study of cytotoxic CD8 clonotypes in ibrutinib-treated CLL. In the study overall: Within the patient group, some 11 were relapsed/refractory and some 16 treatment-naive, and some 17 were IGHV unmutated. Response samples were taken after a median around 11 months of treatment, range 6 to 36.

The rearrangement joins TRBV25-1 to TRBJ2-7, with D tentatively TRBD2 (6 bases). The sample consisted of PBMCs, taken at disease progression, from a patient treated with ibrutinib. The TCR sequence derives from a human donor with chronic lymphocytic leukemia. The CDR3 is CASSAPFGALRDSYEQYF. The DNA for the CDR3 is TGTGCCAGCAGTGCCCCCTTTGGTGCTTTGCGGGACTCCTACGAGCAGTACTTC.